The clone carrying this TCR beta chain came up a few times. Its antigen is currently unknown. The data originate from a study of early T cells in non-severe SARS-CoV-2 infection. For the study at large: Chains were unpaired, as sequencing was done on bulk RNA from unsorted whole blood.

Regarding the study as a whole: Lookups in VDJdb leaned toward anti-spike CD8 responses and missed private and CD4 specificities.

J was trimmed by 12 bases and V by 6 bases; bases with no gene match: 16. The CDR3 has 15 residues. Germline V lookup: CDR1 MNHNS, CDR2 SASEGT. Unique molecular identifiers were affixed to single, distinct cDNA molecules. TCRdb independently ran MiXCR on the 5' RACE reads; one entry per CDR3 protein. The sample lists about 80,000 distinct CDR3 sequences, roughly 12% occurring once. This TCR was recovered from an adult who was a healthcare worker with PCR-confirmed SARS-CoV-2 infection or an uninfected control (not recorded which). The donor label of this sample is uncertain. The material was whole blood, obtained at baseline. This chain connects TRBV6-1 to TRBJ2-1; TRBD2 aligns across 8 bases. CDR3 in amino acids: CASRWGLVASLRQFF. The CDR3 DNA follows: TGTGCCAGCAGATGGGGACTAGTCGCTAGTCTACGGCAGTTCTTC.